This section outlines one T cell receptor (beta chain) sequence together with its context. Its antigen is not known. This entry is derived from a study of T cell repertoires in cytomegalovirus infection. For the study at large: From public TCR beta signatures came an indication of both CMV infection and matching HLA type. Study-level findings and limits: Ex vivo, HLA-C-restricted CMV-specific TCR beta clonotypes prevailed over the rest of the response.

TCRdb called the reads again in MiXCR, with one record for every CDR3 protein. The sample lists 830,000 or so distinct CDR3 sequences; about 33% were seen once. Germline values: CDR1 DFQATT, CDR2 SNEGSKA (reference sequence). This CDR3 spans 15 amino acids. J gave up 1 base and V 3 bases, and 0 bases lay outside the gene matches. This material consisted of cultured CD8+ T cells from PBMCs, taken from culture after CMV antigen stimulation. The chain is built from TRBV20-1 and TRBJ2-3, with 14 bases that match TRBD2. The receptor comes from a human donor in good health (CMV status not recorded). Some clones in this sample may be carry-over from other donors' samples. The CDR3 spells CSARGLAGGTDTQYF. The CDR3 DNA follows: TGCAGTGCTAGGGGACTAGCGGGGGGCACAGATACGCAGTATTTT.